Shown below are 30 T cell receptor beta chains from a single sample sequenced in a study of blood T cell repertoires in COVID-19. The method was immunoSEQ multiplex PCR; TCRdb's version includes in-frame clones alone and lacks a portion of them. This table holds approximately 150,000 clones, approximately 80% found once. The material sequenced was PBMCs or T cells enriched from blood (not recorded which). The source is a man between 65 and 79 years old who had been exposed to COVID-19.

The genes are TRBV5-1 and TRBJ2-6; 11 bases are a match to TRBD1. This CDR3 is built from 17 residues. Germline loops: CDR1 SGHRS, CDR2 YFSETQ. Trimming at V came to 7 bases and at J to 1 base, leaving 7 bases not matched to a gene. The CDR3 sequence: CASVPGTGGSGANVLTF. The CDR3 coding sequence is TGCGCCAGCGTTCCAGGGACAGGGGGTTCTGGGGCCAACGTCCTGACTTTC.

The V call is TRBV12-3 or TRBV12-4, the J call TRBJ2-5; tentative D call: TRBD2 (5 bases). The V end lost 2 bases, the J end lost 5 bases, and 9 bases lay between the germline ends. The CDR3 spans 13 residues. The CDR3 here is CASSLLGGETQYF. For the CDR3, the DNA is TGTGCCAGCAGTTTACTGGGCGGGGAGACCCAGTACTTC.

The chain links TRBV6-5 to TRBJ1-1; TRBD1 is a possible D gene (5 bases). The CDR3 loop spans 13 amino acids. Trimming removed 8 bases from V and 6 bases from J, with 16 bases in between. Germline V CDR1 and CDR2: MNHEY, SVGAGI. The CDR3: CASDDSSGAEAFF. The CDR3 nucleotides read TGTGCCAGCGACGACTCTTCGGGGGCTGAAGCTTTCTTT.

This clone was observed a handful of times. The chain uses TRBV29-1 and TRBJ2-7; no reliable D call. This CDR3 is 12 amino acids long. Looked up from germline, CDR1 is SQVTM and CDR2 is ANQGSEA. V lost 6 bases, J lost 0 bases, and 9 bases lay in between. The CDR3 sequence: CSVTTTSYEQYF. The DNA of the CDR3 is TGCAGCGTAACGACAACCTCCTACGAGCAGTACTTC.

In this sample, this clone turned up once. The rearrangement joins TRBV7-2 to TRBJ2-1; 8 bases fit TRBD2. This CDR3 is 16 amino acids long. Trimming cost V 4 bases and J 6 bases; bases outside gene matches: 11. Per germline, CDR1 SGHTA and CDR2 FQGNSA. The CDR3: CASSWTGRGEGNEQFF. The CDR3 DNA is TGTGCCAGCAGCTGGACGGGGCGGGGGGAAGGCAATGAGCAGTTCTTC.

The V call is TRBV5-1, the J call TRBJ1-2, with no clear D. Trimming took off 2 bases at V and 1 base at J, with 12 bases between the two ends. CDR1 and CDR2 from the germline V gene are SGHRS and YFSETQ. The CDR3 length is 15 residues. The CDR3 loop reads CASSFAQTINYGYTF. CDR3 DNA sequence: TGCGCCAGCAGCTTTGCACAGACGATTAACTATGGCTACACCTTC. The full variable domain, with the rest looked up from reference TRBV5-1 and TRBJ1-2, is KAGVTQTPRYLIKTRGQQVTLSCSPISGHRSVSWYQQTPGQGLQFLFEYFSETQRNKGNFPGRFSGRQFSNSRSEMNVSTLELGDSALYLCASSFAQTINYGYTFGSGTRLTVV.

V gene TRBV30 combines with J gene TRBJ2-2; maybe TRBD2 (6 bases). V dropped 4 bases and J dropped 6 bases, with 18 bases sitting between them. The CDR3 is made up of 15 amino acids. Germline V gene data show CDR1 as GTSNPN and CDR2 as SVGIG (reference sequence). This CDR3 is CAWTRGREAAGELFF. Written as DNA, the CDR3 is TGTGCCTGGACCCGGGGCAGGGAGGCAGCCGGGGAGCTGTTTTTT.

This chain connects TRBV6-5 to TRBJ2-3; perhaps TRBD1 as D (6 bases). Germline V gives CDR1 MNHEY, CDR2 SVGAGI. V gave up 4 bases and J gave up 9 bases, with 14 bases separating them. This CDR3 is built from 13 residues. CDR3: CASSFSTQGTQYF. Here the CDR3 DNA reads TGTGCCAGCAGTTTTTCGACACAGGGAACGCAGTATTTT.

The chain links TRBV7-3 to TRBJ2-3; possibly TRBD2 for D (5 bases). From germline, CDR1 is SGHTA and CDR2 FQGTGA. The CDR3 is 15 amino acids. Trimming took 5 bases from V and 4 from J, leaving 16 bases between them. The CDR3 coding sequence is TGTGCCAGCAGCCCTGGATTGGGAGAAGCAGATACGCAGTATTTT. Residues: CASSPGLGEADTQYF.

This rearrangement joins TRBV19 to TRBJ1-5; D is perhaps TRBD1 (5 bases). From germline, CDR1 is LNHDA and CDR2 SQIVND (reference sequence). Trimming cost V 10 bases and J 3 bases, with 13 bases left between them. This CDR3 comprises 13 residues. CDR3 protein: CATGGDINQPQHF. CDR3 bases: TGTGCCACCGGAGGGGATATCAATCAGCCCCAGCATTTT.

The rearrangement uses TRBV11-3 and TRBJ2-7, with a possible D match to TRBD1 (6 bases). The CDR3 runs 11 residues. The germline CDR1 and CDR2 sequences are SGHNT and YENEEA. Trimming stripped 8 bases from V and 2 bases from J, with 7 bases between. CDR3 amino acids: CASPGAYEQYF. CDR3 nucleotides: TGTGCCAGCCCAGGGGCCTACGAGCAGTACTTC. Complete variable domain (other parts from reference TRBV11-3 and TRBJ2-7): EAGVVQSPRYKIIEKKQPVAFWCNPISGHNTLYWYLQNLGQGPELLIRYENEEAVDDSQLPKDRFSAERLKGVDSTLKIQPAELGDSAVYLCASPGAYEQYFGPGTRLTVT.

The chain carries TRBV5-1 and TRBJ2-7, with 9 bases lining up with TRBD1. Germline V gene lookup returns CDR1 SGHRS and CDR2 YFSETQ. V lost 1 base and J lost 4; bases outside the gene matches: 6. This CDR3 has 15 residues. Here the CDR3 reads CASSLIGDRAYEQYF. CDR3 coding DNA: TGCGCCAGCAGCTTGATTGGGGACAGGGCTTACGAGCAGTACTTC.

The gene calls are TRBV28 and TRBJ1-6; no clear D. CDR1 is MDHEN, CDR2 SYDVKM, per germline. The CDR3 loop spans 15 amino acids. V was shortened by 3 bases and J by 10 bases, with 16 bases between the two germline ends. The CDR3 DNA follows: TGTGCCAGCAGTTTGGCCCTCGGCGGAGGATCACCCCTCCACTTT. It specifies CASSLALGGGSPLHF.

The chain carries TRBV5-5 and TRBJ1-1, with D perhaps matching TRBD1 (6 bases). Germline assignment: CDR1 SGHKS and CDR2 YYEKEE (reference sequence). The V end lost 4 bases, the J end lost 0 bases, and 13 bases lay between the germline ends. The CDR3 loop spans 15 amino acids. The CDR3 loop reads CASSPKGVLNTEAFF. DNA for the CDR3: TGTGCCAGCAGCCCGAAGGGGGTCCTGAACACTGAAGCTTTCTTT.

The CDR3 here is CASSRQQGIHGNTIYF. DNA of the CDR3: TGTGCCAGCAGCCGACAACAGGGAATACACGGAAACACCATATATTTT. The J gene is TRBJ1-3, the V gene TRBV3-1 (or the pseudogene TRBV3-2), with D tentatively TRBD1 (6 bases). Germline V gene data show CDR1 as LGHDT and CDR2 as YNNKEL (reference sequence). V lost 4 bases and J 4 bases, leaving 17 bases between the germline ends. CDR3 size: 16 residues.

CDR3 protein: CASSFNYEQYF. DNA of the CDR3: TGTGCCAGCAGCTTTAATTACGAGCAGTACTTC. The genes are TRBV5-6 and TRBJ2-7; D is unresolved. CDR3 length: 11 amino acids. The germline V gene has CDR1 SGHDT and CDR2 YYEEEE. The germline V and J ends were trimmed by 2 bases and 4 bases, with 4 bases remaining between them.

J is TRBJ1-1 and V is TRBV28, with D perhaps TRBD1 (6 bases). This CDR3 has 13 amino acids. From germline, CDR1 is MDHEN and CDR2 SYDVKM. Between the trimmed V and J ends, which lost 5 bases and 6 bases, there was a span of 13 bases. CDR3 sequence (DNA): TGTGCCAGCAGTCCACAGGGAAGAGCTGAAGCTTTCTTT. Protein: CASSPQGRAEAFF.

This chain joins TRBV5-1 and TRBJ1-2, with a weak D call TRBD1 (5 bases). The CDR3 has 16 residues. Germline V CDR1 and CDR2: SGHRS, YFSETQ. Trimming took off 6 bases at V and 3 bases at J, with 21 bases between the two ends. CDR3 region: CASTPGGGIAHYGYTF. CDR3 in DNA: TGCGCCAGCACCCCGGGGGGGGGAATCGCCCACTATGGCTACACCTTC.

The V and J genes are TRBV7-9 and TRBJ1-6; 7 bases agree with TRBD1. The germline V gene encodes CDR1 SEHNR and CDR2 FQNEAQ (reference sequence). The CDR3 loop spans 14 amino acids. The V gene end was trimmed by 4 bases and the J gene end by 10 bases; junction bases not matched to a gene: 7. CDR3 in amino acids: CASSSETGLSPLHF. The CDR3 DNA is TGTGCCAGCAGCTCGGAGACAGGGTTGTCACCCCTCCACTTT.

The V and J genes are TRBV7-2 and TRBJ1-4; TRBD1 is a possible D gene (6 bases). The CDR3 has 17 residues. Germline CDR1 and CDR2: SGHTA and FQGNSA. The V and J ends lost 7 bases and 0 bases respectively, with 18 bases between them. The CDR3 nucleotides are TGTGCCAGCACCCGTGGACAGATTACTACAACTAATGAAAAACTGTTTTTT. Translation gives CASTRGQITTTNEKLFF.

The genes are TRBV4-3 and TRBJ1-1, with D unresolved. Per germline, CDR1 LGHNA and CDR2 YSLEER. The CDR3 covers 15 residues. V dropped 0 bases and J dropped 0 bases, with 8 bases sitting between them. The CDR3 reads CASSQEAVVNTEAFF. The CDR3 DNA reads as TGCGCCAGCAGCCAAGAAGCCGTGGTGAACACTGAAGCTTTCTTT.

V is TRBV28 and J is TRBJ2-7; D is perhaps TRBD2 (5 bases). V lost 6 bases, J lost 2 bases, and 17 bases lay in between. Per the germline V gene, CDR1 is MDHEN and CDR2 is SYDVKM. CDR3 length: 15 residues. Written as DNA, the CDR3 is TGTGCCAGCAGCTCCTTCGGGGATAGGACCTACGAGCAGTACTTC. Translation gives CASSSFGDRTYEQYF.

Note on this clone: At the DNA level, this CDR3 is encoded by other sequences in the same sample as well. This rearrangement joins TRBV5-1 to TRBJ2-3, with 8 positions matching TRBD2. The V segment lost 4 bases and the J segment 0 bases; nucleotides outside the gene matches: 1. The CDR3 has 14 amino acids. Per germline, CDR1 SGHRS and CDR2 YFSETQ. CDR3 in amino acids: CASSPSGSTDTQYF. In nucleotides, the CDR3 is TGCGCCAGCAGCCCTAGCGGGAGCACAGATACGCAGTATTTT.

The chain has TRBV27 and TRBJ2-2; D remains ambiguous. The germline V gene encodes CDR1 MNHEY and CDR2 SMNVEV (reference sequence). The length of the CDR3 is 13 residues. V lost 6 bases and J lost 3, with 8 bases in between. The CDR3 loop is CASRVSDTGELFF. Here the CDR3 DNA reads TGTGCCAGCAGGGTGAGCGACACCGGGGAGCTGTTTTTT.

The chain recombines TRBV19 with TRBJ2-7; 9 positions match TRBD1. V was clipped by 7 bases and J by 5 bases; unmatched bases: 9. CDR1 is LNHDA and CDR2 is SQIVND in the germline V gene (reference sequence). The CDR3 loop spans 14 amino acids. In DNA form, the CDR3 reads TGTGCCAGTAAGGGGACAGGGACTGTCGACGAGCAGTACTTC. It specifies CASKGTGTVDEQYF.

This CDR3 reads CASGGGEAQPQHF. In DNA form, the CDR3 reads TGTGCCAGCGGAGGGGGCGAAGCTCAGCCCCAGCATTTT. The chain has TRBV28 and TRBJ1-5, with 7 bases aligning to TRBD1. The germline gives CDR1 MDHEN, CDR2 SYDVKM. The CDR3 has 13 residues. V shed 8 bases, J shed 6 bases, and the junction held 7 bases outside the gene matches.

The CDR3 sequence is CASSRQGSSNQPQHF. For the CDR3, the DNA is TGTGCCAGCAGTAGGCAGGGAAGCAGCAATCAGCCCCAGCATTTT. The chain employs TRBV3-1 (or the pseudogene TRBV3-2) and TRBJ1-5; maybe TRBD1 (5 bases). V was trimmed by 6 bases and J by 1 base, leaving 13 bases between them. This CDR3 is built from 15 residues. The germline V gene has CDR1 LGHDT and CDR2 YNNKEL (reference sequence).

The chain joins TRBV5-1 to TRBJ2-1; 7 nucleotides line up with TRBD1. Germline CDR1 is SGHRS and CDR2 is YFSETQ. The V and J ends lost 4 bases and 2 bases, in that order; junction bases with no gene match: 6. CDR3 length: 15 residues. The CDR3 reads CASSPDRVAYNEQFF. The CDR3 nucleotides read TGCGCCAGCAGCCCCGACAGGGTAGCCTACAATGAGCAGTTCTTC.

The chain joins TRBV5-1 to TRBJ2-2; the D gene is possibly TRBD1 (5 bases). The length of the CDR3 is 15 residues. Germline CDR1 and CDR2: SGHRS and YFSETQ. The germline V and J ends were trimmed by 0 bases and 6 bases, with 12 bases remaining between them. The CDR3 DNA reads TGCGCCAGCAGCTTGGTAGGGGAAAGGTCCGGGGAGCTGTTTTTT. Translated: CASSLVGERSGELFF.

This rearrangement joins TRBV19 to TRBJ2-1, with 8 positions matching TRBD1. Germline trimming cut 5 bases from V and 7 bases from J; bases unmatched to any gene: 10. The CDR3 totals 15 residues. From germline, CDR1 is LNHDA and CDR2 SQIVND (reference sequence). This chain's CDR3 is CASSLQGAHGNEQFF. The CDR3 nucleotides read TGTGCCAGTAGTCTCCAGGGGGCGCATGGAAATGAGCAGTTCTTC.